Listed below are T cell receptor beta chains from one sample, sequenced in a study of blood T cell repertoires in COVID-19. Produced via immunoSEQ multiplex PCR; TCRdb's table is partial and in-frame only. The repertoire holds over 200,000 clones, with over 80% as singletons. Sequencing used peripheral blood. The receptors here all came from a woman in her 70s with active or convalescent COVID-19. Both conserved end residues are part of each CDR3. The order of the fields is D gene, V gene, clone size, J gene, CDR3 protein, CDR3 DNA. D genes are given only for firm matches. Clone size is stated in some rows and not others, as once, few, many or a class when expanded.

d_call: TRBD1; v_call: TRBV18; clone_size: -; j_call: TRBJ2-2; cdr3_aa: CASSPNSGTGTTGELFF; cdr3_nt: TGTGCCAGCTCACCGAATTCCGGGACAGGGACGACCGGGGAGCTGTTTTTT
d_call: -; v_call: TRBV30; clone_size: -; j_call: TRBJ1-3; cdr3_aa: CAWSVTRFNTIYF; cdr3_nt: TGTGCCTGGAGTGTAACCAGATTTAACACCATATATTTT
d_call: TRBD1; v_call: TRBV2; clone_size: -; j_call: TRBJ1-6; cdr3_aa: CASIPRSRDRNSPLHF; cdr3_nt: TGTGCCAGCATTCCCCGTTCGCGGGACAGAAATTCACCCCTCCACTTT
d_call: -; v_call: TRBV3-1/TRBV3-2; clone_size: -; j_call: TRBJ1-1; cdr3_aa: CASSQVSRGEAFF; cdr3_nt: TGTGCCAGCAGCCAAGTTTCTAGGGGTGAAGCTTTCTTT
d_call: TRBD1; v_call: TRBV13; clone_size: -; j_call: TRBJ2-1; cdr3_aa: CASSLTQGAGNEQFF; cdr3_nt: TGTGCCAGCAGCCTCACACAGGGGGCGGGGAATGAGCAGTTCTTC
d_call: -; v_call: TRBV19; clone_size: -; j_call: TRBJ1-5; cdr3_aa: CASRGAGLSNQPQHF; cdr3_nt: TGTGCCAGTAGGGGCGCGGGACTCAGCAATCAGCCCCAGCATTTT
d_call: TRBD1; v_call: TRBV27; clone_size: -; j_call: TRBJ1-1; cdr3_aa: CASRMTGGPSAFF; cdr3_nt: TGTGCCAGCAGAATGACAGGGGGGCCTTCAGCTTTCTTT
d_call: TRBD2; v_call: TRBV10-1; clone_size: -; j_call: TRBJ2-1; cdr3_aa: CASSGSLLGGRRTNEQFF; cdr3_nt: TGCGCCAGCAGTGGGAGCCTACTTGGCGGGAGACGGACGAATGAGCAGTTCTTC
d_call: -; v_call: TRBV5-1; clone_size: -; j_call: TRBJ2-1; cdr3_aa: CASSLQGNEQFF; cdr3_nt: TGCGCCAGCAGCTTGCAGGGCAATGAGCAGTTCTTC
d_call: -; v_call: TRBV30; clone_size: -; j_call: TRBJ1-6; cdr3_aa: CAWRSGSFHSPLHF; cdr3_nt: TGTGCCTGGAGGAGCGGGAGTTTTCATTCACCCCTCCACTTT
d_call: TRBD2; v_call: TRBV5-4; clone_size: -; j_call: TRBJ2-7; cdr3_aa: CASSSMAGVPYEQYF; cdr3_nt: TGTGCCAGCAGCTCCATGGCGGGGGTACCCTACGAGCAGTACTTC
d_call: -; v_call: TRBV6-5; clone_size: -; j_call: TRBJ2-7; cdr3_aa: CASSRGGLATYEQYF; cdr3_nt: TGTGCCAGCAGCCGGGGCGGGCTAGCGACCTACGAGCAGTACTTC
d_call: TRBD1; v_call: TRBV6-5; clone_size: -; j_call: TRBJ1-3; cdr3_aa: CASSYSRQGVGNTIYF; cdr3_nt: TGTGCCAGCAGTTACTCGAGACAGGGGGTTGGAAACACCATATATTTT
d_call: -; v_call: TRBV9; clone_size: -; j_call: TRBJ2-7; cdr3_aa: CASSVEGLSYEQYF; cdr3_nt: TGTGCCAGCAGCGTAGAGGGACTTAGCTACGAGCAGTACTTC
d_call: -; v_call: TRBV28; clone_size: -; j_call: TRBJ1-2; cdr3_aa: CASSLADYGYTF; cdr3_nt: TGTGCCAGCAGTTTGGCCGACTATGGCTACACCTTC
d_call: -; v_call: TRBV18; clone_size: -; j_call: TRBJ1-5; cdr3_aa: CASSHGGSQPQHF; cdr3_nt: TGTGCCAGCTCCCATGGGGGGTCTCAGCCCCAGCATTTT
d_call: TRBD1; v_call: TRBV18; clone_size: -; j_call: TRBJ2-7; cdr3_aa: CASSPGQAPAYEQYF; cdr3_nt: TGTGCCAGCTCCCCCGGACAGGCGCCGGCCTACGAGCAGTACTTC
d_call: TRBD1; v_call: TRBV3-1/TRBV3-2; clone_size: -; j_call: TRBJ2-7; cdr3_aa: CASSPRTGANYEQYF; cdr3_nt: TGTGCCAGCAGCCCCCGGACAGGGGCTAATTACGAGCAGTACTTC
d_call: -; v_call: TRBV21-1; clone_size: few; j_call: TRBJ1-3; cdr3_aa: CASSYAPSGDGNTIYF; cdr3_nt: TGTGCCAGCAGCTATGCCCCTTCCGGGGATGGAAACACCATATATTTT
d_call: TRBD2; v_call: TRBV7-9; clone_size: -; j_call: TRBJ2-3; cdr3_aa: CASSPYGGADTQYF; cdr3_nt: TGTGCCAGCAGCCCGTACGGGGGGGCAGATACGCAGTATTTT
d_call: TRBD2; v_call: TRBV7-9; clone_size: -; j_call: TRBJ2-1; cdr3_aa: CATLNGGGGRRSSYNEQFF; cdr3_nt: TGTGCCACCTTGAATGGAGGTGGCGGGAGAAGGTCCTCCTACAATGAGCAGTTCTTC
d_call: TRBD2; v_call: TRBV27; clone_size: -; j_call: TRBJ2-7; cdr3_aa: CASSPPPTLAGVWHEQYF; cdr3_nt: TGTGCCAGCAGTCCGCCGCCCACACTAGCGGGAGTTTGGCACGAGCAGTACTTC
d_call: TRBD2; v_call: TRBV6-4; clone_size: -; j_call: TRBJ2-2; cdr3_aa: CAIRLAGGSTGELFF; cdr3_nt: TGTGCCATCAGACTAGCGGGGGGAAGCACCGGGGAGCTGTTTTTT
d_call: -; v_call: TRBV5-4; clone_size: -; j_call: TRBJ2-1; cdr3_aa: CASSLIGRFNEQFF; cdr3_nt: TGTGCCAGCAGCTTGATCGGCAGGTTCAATGAGCAGTTCTTC
d_call: TRBD2; v_call: TRBV9; clone_size: few; j_call: TRBJ2-1; cdr3_aa: CASSVGRGSRNEQFF; cdr3_nt: TGTGCCAGCAGCGTTGGGCGGGGGAGTAGGAATGAGCAGTTCTTC
d_call: TRBD1; v_call: TRBV19; clone_size: -; j_call: TRBJ1-5; cdr3_aa: CASSDRGLSSNQPQHF; cdr3_nt: TGTGCCAGTAGTGACAGGGGTTTGAGTAGCAATCAGCCCCAGCATTTT
d_call: -; v_call: TRBV2; clone_size: once; j_call: TRBJ2-3; cdr3_aa: CASRVTGPDTQYF; cdr3_nt: TGTGCCAGCAGAGTGACAGGTCCAGATACGCAGTATTTT
d_call: -; v_call: TRBV11-2; clone_size: -; j_call: TRBJ2-1; cdr3_aa: CASSLTLQQGSYNEQFF; cdr3_nt: TGTGCCAGCAGCTTGACCCTTCAGCAGGGCTCCTACAATGAGCAGTTCTTC
d_call: -; v_call: TRBV19; clone_size: -; j_call: TRBJ1-2; cdr3_aa: CASSSKQYPNYGYTF; cdr3_nt: TGTGCCAGTAGTTCTAAACAGTATCCTAACTATGGCTACACCTTC
d_call: TRBD1; v_call: TRBV5-1; clone_size: -; j_call: TRBJ2-1; cdr3_aa: CASSLFQGVANDQFF; cdr3_nt: TGCGCCAGCAGCTTGTTTCAGGGGGTCGCCAATGATCAGTTCTTC
d_call: -; v_call: TRBV19; clone_size: -; j_call: TRBJ1-2; cdr3_aa: CASKTAGGYTF; cdr3_nt: TGTGCCAGTAAGACTGCCGGTGGCTACACCTTC
d_call: -; v_call: TRBV9; clone_size: -; j_call: TRBJ2-7; cdr3_aa: CASSVAPFSGYEQYF; cdr3_nt: TGTGCCAGCAGCGTAGCGCCTTTTAGCGGCTACGAGCAGTACTTC
d_call: TRBD2; v_call: TRBV30; clone_size: -; j_call: TRBJ2-1; cdr3_aa: CAWSVLRSGRTSYNEQFF; cdr3_nt: TGTGCCTGGAGTGTACTGAGGAGCGGGAGGACCTCCTACAATGAGCAGTTCTTC
d_call: -; v_call: TRBV5-1; clone_size: -; j_call: TRBJ2-1; cdr3_aa: CASSLGSSYNEQFF; cdr3_nt: TGCGCCAGCAGCTTGGGTAGCTCCTACAATGAGCAGTTCTTC
d_call: -; v_call: TRBV30; clone_size: -; j_call: TRBJ1-4; cdr3_aa: CAWRTHGGGYEKLFF; cdr3_nt: TGTGCCTGGAGAACCCACGGCGGGGGCTATGAAAAACTGTTTTTT
d_call: -; v_call: TRBV10-2; clone_size: -; j_call: TRBJ1-1; cdr3_aa: CASRGGAEAFF; cdr3_nt: TGCGCCAGCAGGGGGGGGGCTGAAGCTTTCTTT
d_call: TRBD2; v_call: TRBV5-4; clone_size: -; j_call: TRBJ2-1; cdr3_aa: CASSWGLAGMGNEQFF; cdr3_nt: TGTGCCAGCAGCTGGGGACTAGCGGGGATGGGTAATGAGCAGTTCTTC
d_call: TRBD2; v_call: TRBV5-1; clone_size: once; j_call: TRBJ2-5; cdr3_aa: CASSPGTSGMRETQYF; cdr3_nt: TGCGCCAGCAGCCCGGGGACTAGCGGGATGAGAGAGACCCAGTACTTC
d_call: -; v_call: TRBV5-1; clone_size: -; j_call: TRBJ2-1; cdr3_aa: CASSRLDGNEQFF; cdr3_nt: TGCGCCAGCAGCCGCCTAGATGGAAATGAGCAGTTCTTC
d_call: TRBD2; v_call: TRBV3-1/TRBV3-2; clone_size: -; j_call: TRBJ2-1; cdr3_aa: CASSHNGGGRDEQFF; cdr3_nt: TGTGCCAGCAGCCATAACGGGGGGGGCCGGGATGAGCAGTTCTTC
d_call: TRBD2; v_call: TRBV7-8; clone_size: -; j_call: TRBJ2-7; cdr3_aa: CASSLSTPGTSGRYEQYF; cdr3_nt: TGTGCCAGCAGCTTATCCACCCCCGGGACTAGCGGGAGATACGAGCAGTACTTC
d_call: TRBD2; v_call: TRBV25-1; clone_size: -; j_call: TRBJ2-2; cdr3_aa: CASSELGGAGELFF; cdr3_nt: TGTGCCAGCAGTGAATTGGGAGGGGCCGGGGAGCTGTTTTTT
d_call: -; v_call: TRBV5-1; clone_size: few; j_call: TRBJ1-1; cdr3_aa: CASSFDRDTEAFF; cdr3_nt: TGCGCCAGCAGCTTTGACCGGGACACTGAAGCTTTCTTT
d_call: TRBD1; v_call: TRBV3-1/TRBV3-2; clone_size: -; j_call: TRBJ1-5; cdr3_aa: CASSQEGTGGNQPQHF; cdr3_nt: TGTGCCAGCAGCCAAGAGGGGACAGGTGGAAATCAGCCCCAGCATTTT
d_call: TRBD2; v_call: TRBV7-8; clone_size: -; j_call: TRBJ2-3; cdr3_aa: CASSLMAGGLLTDTQYF; cdr3_nt: TGTGCCAGCAGCTTAATGGCGGGAGGGCTTTTGACAGATACGCAGTATTTT
d_call: -; v_call: TRBV4-2; clone_size: -; j_call: TRBJ2-7; cdr3_aa: CASSTYYEQYF; cdr3_nt: TGTGCCAGCAGCACCTACTACGAGCAGTACTTC
d_call: -; v_call: TRBV6-6; clone_size: many; j_call: TRBJ2-2; cdr3_aa: CASINREGGELFF; cdr3_nt: TGTGCCAGCATTAACAGGGAGGGCGGGGAGCTGTTTTTT
d_call: -; v_call: TRBV7-8; clone_size: -; j_call: TRBJ2-3; cdr3_aa: CASSLPPRGGVSTDTQYF; cdr3_nt: TGTGCCAGCAGCTTACCCCCCCGTGGCGGAGTCAGCACAGATACGCAGTATTTT
d_call: TRBD1; v_call: TRBV28; clone_size: -; j_call: TRBJ2-6; cdr3_aa: CASSTGQATNVLTF; cdr3_nt: TGTGCCAGCAGCACGGGACAGGCTACCAACGTCCTGACTTTC